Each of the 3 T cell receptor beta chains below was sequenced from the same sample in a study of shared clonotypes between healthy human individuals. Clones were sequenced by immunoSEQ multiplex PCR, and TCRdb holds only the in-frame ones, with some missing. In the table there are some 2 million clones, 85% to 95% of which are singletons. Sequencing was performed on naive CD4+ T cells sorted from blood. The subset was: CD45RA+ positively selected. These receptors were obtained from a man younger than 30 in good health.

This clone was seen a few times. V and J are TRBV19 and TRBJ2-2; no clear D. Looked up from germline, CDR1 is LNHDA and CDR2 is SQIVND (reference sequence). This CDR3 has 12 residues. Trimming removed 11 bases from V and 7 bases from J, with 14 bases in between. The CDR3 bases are TGTGCCTCGAGACCAGGTGTCGGGGAGCTGTTTTTT. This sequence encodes CASRPGVGELFF.

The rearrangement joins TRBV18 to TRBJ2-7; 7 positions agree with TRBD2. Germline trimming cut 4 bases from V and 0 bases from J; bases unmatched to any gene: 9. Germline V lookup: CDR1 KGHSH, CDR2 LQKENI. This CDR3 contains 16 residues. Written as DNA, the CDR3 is TGTGCCAGCTCACGAAAGGGAGGGGAGAGCTCCTACGAGCAGTACTTC. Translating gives CASSRKGGESSYEQYF.

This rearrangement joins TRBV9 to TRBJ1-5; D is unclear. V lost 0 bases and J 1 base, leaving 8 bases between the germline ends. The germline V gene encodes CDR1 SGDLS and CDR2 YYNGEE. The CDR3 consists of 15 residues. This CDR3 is CASSVASDSNQPQHF. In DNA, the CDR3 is TGTGCCAGCAGCGTAGCTTCGGACAGCAATCAGCCCCAGCATTTT.